The entry below describes one TCR beta chain. The antigen is not known. Per the germline V gene, CDR1 is LGHNT and CDR2 is FRNRAP. This CDR3 region has 16 residues. This entry comes from a study of CXCR3-negative and CXCR3-positive naive CD8 T cells. The wider study: Total TRB output reached around 140 million reads, about 1.5 +/- 0.3 million per library. Findings of the study overall: TRB CDR3 properties were used to infer TCR strength, and surface CD5 was comparable between naive subsets. Similar TRBV-TRBJ usage characterized naive CXCR3-negative and CXCR3-positive cells; memory cells differed. Partly lower CXCR3 expression followed cryopreservation, and most assays relied on fresh PBMCs.

Libraries of TRB cDNA were made by 5' RACE and carried UMIs. TCRdb re-called the 5' RACE reads and shows each CDR3 protein once, DNA omitted. This table lists tens of thousands of distinct CDR3 sequences. The V call is TRBV12-5, the J call TRBJ2-1; TCRdb's D gene call, TRBD1, goes unchecked for lack of DNA. The sequencing sample was made of memory CD8+ T cells from blood. This receptor was identified in a human donor in good health. Some clones in this sample may be carry-over from other donors' samples. This CDR3 reads CASGLKGTGGYNEQFF.